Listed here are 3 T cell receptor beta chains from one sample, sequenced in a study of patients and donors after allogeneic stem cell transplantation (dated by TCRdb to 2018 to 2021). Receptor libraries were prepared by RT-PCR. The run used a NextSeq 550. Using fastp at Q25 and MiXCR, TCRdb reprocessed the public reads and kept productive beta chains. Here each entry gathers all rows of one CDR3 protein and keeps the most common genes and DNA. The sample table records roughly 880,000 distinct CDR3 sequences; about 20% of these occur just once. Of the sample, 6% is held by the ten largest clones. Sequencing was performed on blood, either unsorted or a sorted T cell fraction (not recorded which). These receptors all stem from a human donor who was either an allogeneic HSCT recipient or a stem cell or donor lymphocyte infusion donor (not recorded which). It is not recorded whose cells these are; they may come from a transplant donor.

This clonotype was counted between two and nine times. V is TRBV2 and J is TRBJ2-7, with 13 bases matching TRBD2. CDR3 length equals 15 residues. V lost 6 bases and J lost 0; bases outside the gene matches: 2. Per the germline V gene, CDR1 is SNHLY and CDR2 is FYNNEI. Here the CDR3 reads CASSGTSGISYEQYF. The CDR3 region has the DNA TGTGCCAGCAGCGGGACTAGCGGGATCTCCTACGAGCAGTACTTC.

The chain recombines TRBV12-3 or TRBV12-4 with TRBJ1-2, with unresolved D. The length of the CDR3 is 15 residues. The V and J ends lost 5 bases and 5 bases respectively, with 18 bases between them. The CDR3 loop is CASSRELGPLYGYTF. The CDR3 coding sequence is TGTGCCAGCAGTCGCGAGCTAGGGCCTCTTTATGGCTACACCTTC.

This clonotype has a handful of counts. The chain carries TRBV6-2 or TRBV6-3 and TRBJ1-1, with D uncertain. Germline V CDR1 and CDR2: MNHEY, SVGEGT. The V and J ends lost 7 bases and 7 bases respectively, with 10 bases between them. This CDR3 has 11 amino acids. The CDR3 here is CASTETGEAFF. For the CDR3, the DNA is TGTGCCAGCACCGAAACGGGTGAAGCTTTCTTT.